The clone carrying this TCR beta chain is labeled medium-sized. Its antigen is not identified. The sample comes from a study of T cell repertoires in aging, cancer and after chemotherapy. The overall study: Approximately 9.6 million TCR reads were in the whole dataset.

TRB rearrangements spanning V, D and J were amplified using mixed TRB-A/B primers. One entry per CDR3 protein, called by TCRdb with MiXCR from the multiplex PCR reads. The table records over 10,000 distinct CDR3 sequences, approximately 25% of them present only once. TCR beta rearrangements were amplified from peripheral blood genomic DNA. The CDR3 loop spans 14 amino acids. Germline loops: CDR1 LNHDA, CDR2 SQIVND (reference sequence). The V end was cut by 3 bases, the J end by 7 bases, with 10 bases between. Whole-study results and caveats: Untreated cancer patients had significantly lower blood TCR diversity than age-matched healthy donors. In cancer patients, declining TCR diversity with age involved lost richness and lost evenness. Immunological memory after chemotherapy cannot be judged from the repertoire data.

The clonotype comes from a human donor in good health. Material for sequencing was blood. V is TRBV19 and J is TRBJ1-6; the D is unclear. CDR3 nucleotides: TGTGCCAGTAGTATCCGGGTGATGAATTCACCCCTCCACTTT. Protein sequence: CASSIRVMNSPLHF.